This T cell receptor beta chain was sequenced for a study of T cells in tuberculosis. The wider study: CD1B tetramers identified T cells specific for mycobacterial lipid GMM.

Thawed, overnight-rested PBMC were stained with GMM-loaded CD1B tetramer, viability dye and anti-CD3, then sorted. The lipid loaded on the CD1B tetramers was C32 glucose monomycolate from Rhodococcus equi. CD14-expressing monocytes were removed from PBMC before cryopreservation and sorting. The protocol was immunoSEQ multiplex PCR, while the TCRdb copy is restricted to in-frame clones and leaves out a portion. There are about 88,000 clones in the sample; approximately 91% occur only once, and 1.9% lies in the top ten. The ends lost 4 bases at V and 8 bases at J; junction bases unmatched: 12. Germline V gives CDR1 LGHNA, CDR2 YSLEER. The CDR3 loop spans 15 amino acids.

The chain employs TRBV4-3 and TRBJ1-2; 8 nucleotides align to TRBD1. Sequenced material: CD1b-GMM tetramer-negative cells sorted from PBMCs. This sequence originates from an adult woman with latent tuberculosis. The CDR3 DNA reads as TGCGCCAGCAGCCCCCCAGGACAGGGATTAGGAGGCTACACCTTC. Its translation: CASSPPGQGLGGYTF.